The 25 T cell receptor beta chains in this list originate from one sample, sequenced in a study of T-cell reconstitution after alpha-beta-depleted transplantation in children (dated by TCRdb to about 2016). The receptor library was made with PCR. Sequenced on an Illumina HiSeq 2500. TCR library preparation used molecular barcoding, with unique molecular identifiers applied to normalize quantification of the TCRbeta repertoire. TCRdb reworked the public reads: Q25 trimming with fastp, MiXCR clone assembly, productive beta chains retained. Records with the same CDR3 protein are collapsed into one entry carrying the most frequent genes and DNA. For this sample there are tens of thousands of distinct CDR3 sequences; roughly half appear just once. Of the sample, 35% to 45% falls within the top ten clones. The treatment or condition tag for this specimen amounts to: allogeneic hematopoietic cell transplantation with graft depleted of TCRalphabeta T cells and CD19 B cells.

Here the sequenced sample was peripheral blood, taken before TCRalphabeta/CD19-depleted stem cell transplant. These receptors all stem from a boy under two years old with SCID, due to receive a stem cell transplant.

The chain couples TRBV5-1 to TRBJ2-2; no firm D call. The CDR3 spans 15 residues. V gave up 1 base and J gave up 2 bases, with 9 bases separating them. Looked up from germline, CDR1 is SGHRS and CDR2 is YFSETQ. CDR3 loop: CASSLSGYNTGELFF. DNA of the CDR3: TGCGCCAGCAGCTTGAGTGGGTATAACACCGGGGAGCTGTTTTTT.

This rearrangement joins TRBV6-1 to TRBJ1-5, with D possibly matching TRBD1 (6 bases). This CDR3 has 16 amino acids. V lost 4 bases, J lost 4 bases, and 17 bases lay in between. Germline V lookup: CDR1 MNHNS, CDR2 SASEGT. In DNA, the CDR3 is TGTGCCAGCAGTGGTGGGGGCTATTTGGGGAATCAGCCCCAGCATTTT. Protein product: CASSGGGYLGNQPQHF.

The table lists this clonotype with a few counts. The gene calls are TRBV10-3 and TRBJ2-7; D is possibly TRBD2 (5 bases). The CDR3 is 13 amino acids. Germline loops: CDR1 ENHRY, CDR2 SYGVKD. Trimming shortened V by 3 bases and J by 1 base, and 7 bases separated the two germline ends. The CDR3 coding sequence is TGTGCCATCAGTGACGGACTTTCCTACGAGCAGTACTTC. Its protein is CAISDGLSYEQYF.

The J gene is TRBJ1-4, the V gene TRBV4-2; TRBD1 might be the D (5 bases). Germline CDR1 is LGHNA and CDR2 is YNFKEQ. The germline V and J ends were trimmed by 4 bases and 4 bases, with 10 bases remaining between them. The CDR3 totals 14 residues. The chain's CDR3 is CASSPSRDNEKLFF. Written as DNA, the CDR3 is TGTGCCAGCAGCCCAAGCAGGGATAATGAAAAACTGTTTTTT.

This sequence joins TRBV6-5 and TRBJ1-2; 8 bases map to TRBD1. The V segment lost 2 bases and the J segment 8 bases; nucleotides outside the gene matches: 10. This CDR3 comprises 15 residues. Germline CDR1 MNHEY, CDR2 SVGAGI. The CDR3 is CASSYADRVKGGYTF. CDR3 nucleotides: TGTGCCAGCAGTTACGCGGACAGGGTAAAGGGCGGCTACACCTTC.

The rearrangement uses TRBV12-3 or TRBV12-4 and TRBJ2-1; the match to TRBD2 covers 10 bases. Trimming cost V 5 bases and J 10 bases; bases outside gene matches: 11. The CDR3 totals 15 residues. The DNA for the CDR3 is TGTGCCAGCAGTCCTAGCGGGGGCCCGGGCATGGAGCAGTTCTTC. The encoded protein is CASSPSGGPGMEQFF.

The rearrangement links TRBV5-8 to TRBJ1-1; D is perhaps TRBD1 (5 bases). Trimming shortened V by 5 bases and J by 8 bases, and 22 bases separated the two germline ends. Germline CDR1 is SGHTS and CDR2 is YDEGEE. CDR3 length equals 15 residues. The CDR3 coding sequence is TGTGCCAGCAGAGACAGAAACCTAAACATGAGGGAAGCTTTCTTT. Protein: CASRDRNLNMREAFF.

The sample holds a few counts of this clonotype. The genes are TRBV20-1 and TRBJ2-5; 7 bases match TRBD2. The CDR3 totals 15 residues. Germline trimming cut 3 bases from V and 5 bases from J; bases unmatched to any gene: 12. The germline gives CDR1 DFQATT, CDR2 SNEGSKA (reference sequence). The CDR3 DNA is TGCAGTGCTAGGTCTCTGGCGGGGGTGGGGGAGACCCAGTACTTC. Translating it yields CSARSLAGVGETQYF.

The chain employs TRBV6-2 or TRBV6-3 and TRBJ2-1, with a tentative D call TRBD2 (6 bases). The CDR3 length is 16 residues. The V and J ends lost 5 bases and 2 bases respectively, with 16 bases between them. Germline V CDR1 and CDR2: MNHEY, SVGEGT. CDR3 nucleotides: TGTGCCAGCAGTGCCGTGGGGGGAGAGGCCTACAATGAGCAGTTCTTC. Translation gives CASSAVGGEAYNEQFF.

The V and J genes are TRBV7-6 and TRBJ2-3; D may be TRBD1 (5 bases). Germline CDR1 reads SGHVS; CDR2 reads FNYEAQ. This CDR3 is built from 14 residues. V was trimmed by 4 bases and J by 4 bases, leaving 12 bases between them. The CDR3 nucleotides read TGTGCCAGCAGCTCTCTGACAGAGGCAGATACGCAGTATTTT. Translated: CASSSLTEADTQYF.

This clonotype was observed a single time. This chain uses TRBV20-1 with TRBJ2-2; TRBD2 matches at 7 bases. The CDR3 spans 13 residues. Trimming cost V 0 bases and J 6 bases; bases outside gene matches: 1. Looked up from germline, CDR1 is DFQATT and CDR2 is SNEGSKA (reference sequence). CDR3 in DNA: TGCAGTGCTAGAGATCGGGGGGCCGGGGAGCTGTTTTTT. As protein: CSARDRGAGELFF.

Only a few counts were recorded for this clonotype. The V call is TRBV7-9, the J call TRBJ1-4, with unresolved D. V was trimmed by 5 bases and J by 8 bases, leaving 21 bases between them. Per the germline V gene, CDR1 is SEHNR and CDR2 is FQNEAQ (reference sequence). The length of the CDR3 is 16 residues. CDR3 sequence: CASSVPLSGEDEKLFF. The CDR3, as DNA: TGTGCCAGCAGCGTACCCCTGAGTGGGGAAGACGAAAAACTGTTTTTT.

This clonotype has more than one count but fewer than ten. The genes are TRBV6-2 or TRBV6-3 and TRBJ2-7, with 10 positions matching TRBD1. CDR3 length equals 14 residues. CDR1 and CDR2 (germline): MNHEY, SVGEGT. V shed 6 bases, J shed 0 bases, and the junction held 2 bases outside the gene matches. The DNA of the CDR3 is TGTGCCAGCAGCAGGACAGGGGGCTCCTACGAGCAGTACTTC. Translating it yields CASSRTGGSYEQYF.

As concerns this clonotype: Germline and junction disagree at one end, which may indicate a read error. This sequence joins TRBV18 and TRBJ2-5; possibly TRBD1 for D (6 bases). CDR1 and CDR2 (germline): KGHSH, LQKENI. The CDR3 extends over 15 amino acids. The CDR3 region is CASPPEQGFQETQYF. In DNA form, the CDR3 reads TGTGCCAGCCCACCAGAACAGGGATTCCAAGAGACCCAGTACTTC.

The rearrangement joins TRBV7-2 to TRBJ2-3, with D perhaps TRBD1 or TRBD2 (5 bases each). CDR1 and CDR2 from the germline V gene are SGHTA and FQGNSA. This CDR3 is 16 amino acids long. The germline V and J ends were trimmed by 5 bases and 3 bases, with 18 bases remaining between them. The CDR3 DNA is TGTGCCAGCAGCGAAAGCTGGGACCCCATAACAGATACGCAGTATTTT. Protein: CASSESWDPITDTQYF.

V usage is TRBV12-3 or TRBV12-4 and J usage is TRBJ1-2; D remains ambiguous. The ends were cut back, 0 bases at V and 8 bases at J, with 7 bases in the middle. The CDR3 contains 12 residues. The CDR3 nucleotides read TGTGCCAGCAGTTTAGCAGGTGACGGCTACACCTTC. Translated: CASSLAGDGYTF.

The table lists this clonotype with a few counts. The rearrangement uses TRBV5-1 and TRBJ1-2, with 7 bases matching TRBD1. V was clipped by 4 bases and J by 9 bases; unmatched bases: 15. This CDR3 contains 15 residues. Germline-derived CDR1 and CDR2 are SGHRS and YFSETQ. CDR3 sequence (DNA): TGCGCCAGCAGCCCGTTGGTAGGGGGCATTTATAGCTACACCTTC. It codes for CASSPLVGGIYSYTF.

In DNA, the CDR3 is TGTGCCAGCAGCCAAGGGCGGAACAATGAGCAGTTCTTC. It is translated as CASSQGRNNEQFF. The V gene is TRBV3-1, the J gene TRBJ2-1; no definite D call. The germline CDR1 and CDR2 sequences are LGHDT and YNNKEL (reference sequence). V lost 1 base and J lost 5, with 6 bases in between. CDR3 length equals 13 residues.

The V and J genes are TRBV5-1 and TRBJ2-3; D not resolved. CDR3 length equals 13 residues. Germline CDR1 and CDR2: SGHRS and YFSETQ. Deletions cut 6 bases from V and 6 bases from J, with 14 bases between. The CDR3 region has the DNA TGCGCCAGCAATCTAAACGGAGACGATACGCAGTATTTT. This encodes CASNLNGDDTQYF.

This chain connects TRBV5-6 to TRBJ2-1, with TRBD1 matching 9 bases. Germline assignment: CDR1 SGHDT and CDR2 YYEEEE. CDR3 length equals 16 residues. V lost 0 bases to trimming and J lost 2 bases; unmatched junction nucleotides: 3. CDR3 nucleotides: TGTGCCAGCAGCTTGGTGACAGGGGGGACCTACAATGAGCAGTTCTTC. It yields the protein CASSLVTGGTYNEQFF.

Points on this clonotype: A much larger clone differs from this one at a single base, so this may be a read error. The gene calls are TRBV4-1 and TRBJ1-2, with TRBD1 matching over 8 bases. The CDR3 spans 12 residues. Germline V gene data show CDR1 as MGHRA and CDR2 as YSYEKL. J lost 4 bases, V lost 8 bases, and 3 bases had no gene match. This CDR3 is CASCTGGYGYTF. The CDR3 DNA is TGCGCCAGCTGTACAGGGGGCTATGGCTACACCTTC.

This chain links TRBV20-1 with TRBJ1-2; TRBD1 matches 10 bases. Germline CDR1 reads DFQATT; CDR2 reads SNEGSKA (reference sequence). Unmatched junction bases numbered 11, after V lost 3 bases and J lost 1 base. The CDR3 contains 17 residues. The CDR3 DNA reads TGCAGTGCTAGGGACACTCCGGGACAGGGGATTAACTATGGCTACACCTTC. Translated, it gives CSARDTPGQGINYGYTF.

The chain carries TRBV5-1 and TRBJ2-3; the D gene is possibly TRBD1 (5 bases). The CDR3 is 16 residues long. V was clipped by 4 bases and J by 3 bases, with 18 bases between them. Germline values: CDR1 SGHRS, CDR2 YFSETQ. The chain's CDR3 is CASSTARSGQTDTQYF. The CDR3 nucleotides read TGCGCCAGCAGCACGGCCCGGTCAGGACAAACAGATACGCAGTATTTT.

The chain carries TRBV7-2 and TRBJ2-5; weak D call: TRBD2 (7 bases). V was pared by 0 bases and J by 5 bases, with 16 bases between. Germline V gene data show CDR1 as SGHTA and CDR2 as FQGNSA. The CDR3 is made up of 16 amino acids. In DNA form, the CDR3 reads TGTGCCAGCAGCTTAGCAGGGGGGGCAGAATGGGAGACCCAGTACTTC. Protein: CASSLAGGAEWETQYF.

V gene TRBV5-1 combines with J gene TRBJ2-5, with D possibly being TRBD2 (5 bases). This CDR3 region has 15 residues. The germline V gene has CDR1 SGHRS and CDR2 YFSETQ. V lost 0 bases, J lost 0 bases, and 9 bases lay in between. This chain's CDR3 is CASSLVPGDQETQYF. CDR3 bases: TGCGCCAGCAGCTTGGTCCCCGGGGACCAAGAGACCCAGTACTTC.